The present T cell receptor beta chain was sequenced within a study of cytotoxic CD8 clonotypes in ibrutinib-treated CLL. Study-wide results and caveats: Elevated clonality accompanied ibrutinib response, with a return toward baseline values at progression.

Genomic DNA in an amount of approximately 2 micrograms was extracted from cryopreserved PBMCs and used for the preparation of TCR beta libraries. Method: immunoSEQ multiplex PCR; TCRdb's copy keeps in-frame clones and lacks some. The data contain roughly 200,000 clones, roughly 65% of them seen just once; the ten biggest clones take up about 6.2%. Germline V gene sequence: CDR1 MNHEY, CDR2 SMNVEV (reference sequence). The CDR3 is 12 amino acids. V was pared by 7 bases and J by 4 bases, with 8 bases between. Of note for this clone: Its cognate antigen is unknown.

This specimen was PBMCs, taken after 12 months of ibrutinib treatment. This clonotype was obtained from a human donor with chronic lymphocytic leukemia. The chain is built from TRBV27 and TRBJ2-1, with D possibly being TRBD1 (6 bases). In DNA, the CDR3 is TGTGCCAGCAAGAGGGGGTACAATGAGCAGTTCTTC. Translating gives CASKRGYNEQFF.